This TCR beta chain came from a study of blood T cell repertoires in COVID-19. The assay was immunoSEQ multiplex PCR, and TCRdb's table has in-frame clones only and misses some. The sample lists fewer than 400,000 clones, roughly 89% seen once, with roughly 9.4% in the top ten. Participant age was about 18 to 95 years, and participants resided in fewer than 30 US areas. Among Cohort 3 donors, those recovered had two negative PCRs, clearance, or symptom resolution. Per germline, CDR1 MNHEY and CDR2 SMNVEV (reference sequence). V gave up 2 bases and J gave up 4 bases, with 11 bases separating them. This CDR3 has 14 amino acids.

The rearrangement joins TRBV27 to TRBJ1-2, with D possibly TRBD1 on 5 matching bases. The TCR sequence derives from a woman aged 45-65 years who had recovered from COVID-19. Sequencing was performed on PBMCs or T cells enriched from blood (not recorded which). DNA of the CDR3: TGTGCCAGCAGTTTACAGGGAGGAAGCTATGGCTACACCTTC. Protein sequence: CASSLQGGSYGYTF.